Presented here are 16 T cell receptor beta chains from one specimen sequenced in a study of CXCR3-negative and CXCR3-positive naive CD8 T cells. The TRB libraries of cDNA were built by UMI-labeled 5' RACE. One entry per CDR3 protein, without DNA, is what TCRdb gives after re-calling the 5' RACE reads. The sample's table shows roughly 70,000 distinct CDR3 sequences. The sequencing sample was made of naive CXCR3- CD8+ T cells from blood. Stated subset: CD45RO-CCR7+CD27+CD95- naive CD8+ T cells lacking CXCR3 (TNR3-). The receptors here all came from a human donor in good health. Some clones in this sample may be carry-over from other donors' samples.

The genes are TRBV13 and TRBJ1-1; lacking DNA, the TRBD1 call made by TCRdb goes unchecked. This CDR3 is built from 15 residues. Germline V gives CDR1 PRHDT, CDR2 FYEKMQ (reference sequence). CDR3 sequence: CASSLRGYEDTEAFF.

This chain joins TRBV20-1 and TRBJ2-5; there is no DNA to check the TCRdb D call of TRBD2. Germline-derived CDR1 and CDR2 are DFQATT and SNEGSKA (reference sequence). The CDR3 length is 16 residues. The CDR3: CSARGNSGGWRETQYF.

The gene calls are TRBV25-1 and TRBJ1-1. The germline V gene encodes CDR1 MGHDK and CDR2 SYGVNS. There are 13 residues in the CDR3. The CDR3 is CASSEFSSTEAFF.

This chain links TRBV24-1 with TRBJ1-2; TCRdb names TRBD1, which stays unverified in the absence of DNA. The CDR3 runs to 16 residues. In germline, CDR1 is KGHDR, CDR2 SFDVKD. The CDR3: CATSDLRGDGFYGYTF.

The chain uses TRBV9 and TRBJ1-6. Germline CDR1 and CDR2: SGDLS and YYNGEE. The CDR3 has 12 residues. The chain's CDR3 is CASSVTISPLHF.

The chain is built from TRBV13 and TRBJ2-7; TCRdb lists TRBD1, though no DNA is available to test this call. Germline CDR1 PRHDT, CDR2 FYEKMQ (reference sequence). The CDR3 is 13 amino acids. This CDR3 reads CASSLGTGDEQYF. The full variable domain, in which reference TRBV13 and TRBJ2-7 provide the parts outside the CDR3, is AAGVIQSPRHLIKEKRETATLKCYPIPRHDTVYWYQQGPGQDPQFLISFYEKMQSDKGSIPDRFSAQQFSDYHSELNMSSLELGDSALYFCASSLGTGDEQYFGPGTRLTVT.

The V and J genes are TRBV20-1 and TRBJ2-7. Germline V gene lookup returns CDR1 DFQATT and CDR2 SNEGSKA (reference sequence). The CDR3 contains 13 residues. The CDR3 sequence is CSARGRLSYEQYF.

This chain uses TRBV4-1 with TRBJ2-7. The CDR3 runs to 13 residues. Germline V lookup: CDR1 MGHRA, CDR2 YSYEKL. CDR3 in amino acids: CASSQGMGYEQYF.

The CDR3 region is CASSVDRTGEDYGYTF. This chain connects TRBV9 to TRBJ1-2; TCRdb picks TRBD1, but there is no DNA to check that call. The length of the CDR3 is 16 residues. The germline gives CDR1 SGDLS, CDR2 YYNGEE.

The chain uses TRBV4-3 and TRBJ1-6; TCRdb names TRBD1, which stays unverified in the absence of DNA. This CDR3 spans 16 amino acids. The germline V gene has CDR1 LGHNA and CDR2 YSLEER. CDR3 amino acids: CASSQYPGTANSPLHF.

This chain links TRBV10-3 with TRBJ2-5. The CDR3 has 14 residues. The germline CDR1 and CDR2 sequences are ENHRY and SYGVKD. CDR3 amino acids: CAISEVEDEETQYF.

V is TRBV6-2 or TRBV6-3 and J is TRBJ2-7; TCRdb calls TRBD2, which cannot be checked without DNA. This CDR3 contains 12 residues. The germline CDR1 and CDR2 sequences are MNHEY and SVGEGT. CDR3 loop: CAKTSGHYEQYF.

The rearrangement links TRBV27 to TRBJ2-1; TCRdb's assignment of TRBD2 cannot be checked, as there is no DNA. This CDR3 contains 20 residues. Per the germline V gene, CDR1 is MNHEY and CDR2 is SMNVEV (reference sequence). This CDR3 is CASSAKPGLAAANSYNEQFF.

The CDR3 spells CASSYSGDSYYEQYF. This rearrangement joins TRBV6-6 to TRBJ2-7. In germline, CDR1 is MNHNY, CDR2 SVGAGI (reference sequence). There are 15 residues in the CDR3.

The genes are TRBV28 and TRBJ2-7; TCRdb proposes TRBD2, but this gene call is untestable without DNA. The CDR3 spans 15 residues. From germline, CDR1 is MDHEN and CDR2 SYDVKM. This chain's CDR3 is CASSLLAGSPYEQYF.

V gene TRBV7-9 combines with J gene TRBJ2-1; TCRdb outputs TRBD2, but without DNA this stays unchecked. Looked up from germline, CDR1 is SEHNR and CDR2 is FQNEAQ (reference sequence). The CDR3 has 15 residues. The CDR3 sequence is CASSLSGLADNEQFF.